Listed here are 15 T cell receptor beta chains from one sample, sequenced in a study of T cell responses to AZD1222 COVID-19 vaccine. TCRdb keeps only in-frame clones here, not all; method: immunoSEQ multiplex PCR. The sample has around 160,000 clones; roughly 94% are singletons. This material consisted of peripheral blood, taken 28 days after the second AZD1222 dose. The receptors shown here come from an adult who received the AZD1222 COVID-19 vaccine.

The chain uses TRBV10-3 and TRBJ1-2; the D is unclear. The CDR3 is 12 amino acids. The V end lost 10 bases, the J end lost 6 bases, and 15 bases lay between the germline ends. Germline assignment: CDR1 ENHRY and CDR2 SYGVKD. CDR3 residues: CATLVLAHGYTF. The CDR3, as DNA: TGTGCCACCCTAGTACTTGCTCATGGCTACACCTTC.

The chain joins TRBV6-5 to TRBJ2-7; 10 bases are a match to TRBD1. Germline V CDR1 and CDR2: MNHEY, SVGAGI. The CDR3 spans 16 residues. Trimming removed 0 bases from V and 3 bases from J; junction bases left unmatched: 5. The CDR3 spells CASSYSPTGGGYEQYF. In nucleotides, the CDR3 is TGTGCCAGCAGTTACTCACCGACAGGGGGCGGCTACGAGCAGTACTTC.

Notes on this clone: The identical CDR3 is also encoded by other nucleotide sequences in the sample. The chain is built from TRBV7-2 and TRBJ2-5; weak D call: TRBD2 (6 bases). The CDR3 length is 11 residues. V gave up 5 bases and J gave up 7 bases, with 8 bases separating them. CDR1 is SGHTA, CDR2 FQGNSA, per germline. CDR3 sequence reads: CASSLGGTQYF. The CDR3 DNA follows: TGTGCCAGCAGCCTCGGGGGGACCCAGTACTTC.

The rearrangement uses TRBV27 and TRBJ1-2; TRBD1 is a possible D gene (5 bases). Trimming stripped 5 bases from V and 8 bases from J, with 21 bases between. Looked up from germline, CDR1 is MNHEY and CDR2 is SMNVEV (reference sequence). The CDR3 is 15 residues long. CDR3 protein: CASSPPGLTVGGYTF. The CDR3 bases are TGTGCCAGCAGTCCCCCGGGACTTACCGTCGGGGGCTACACCTTC.

This chain joins TRBV7-9 and TRBJ1-2; D uncertain. Between the trimmed V and J ends, which lost 1 base and 8 bases, there was a span of 14 bases. The CDR3 covers 14 residues. The germline V gene encodes CDR1 SEHNR and CDR2 FQNEAQ (reference sequence). CDR3 DNA sequence: TGTGCCAGCAGCTTAGATTCTCCGCGGTGGGGCTACACCTTC. Encoded protein: CASSLDSPRWGYTF.

On this clone: No DNA is shown, since the ends of the CDR3 on it are uncertain; the CDR3 is the one TCRdb lists. The chain employs TRBV5-1 and TRBJ1-2; the D segment call TRBD1 is taken from the table without a DNA check. The CDR3 totals 14 residues, both ends included. Germline loops: CDR1 SGHRS, CDR2 YFSETQ. Here the CDR3 reads CASSFGQGAGDGLF.

CDR3 in DNA: TGTGCCAGCGGGTCGGCTAGCGGACAGCAGTATTTT. Protein: CASGSASGQQYF. This chain uses TRBV6-5 with TRBJ2-3, with TRBD2 identical over 7 bases. With V trimmed by 8 bases and J by 11 bases, 10 bases remained unmatched. CDR1 MNHEY and CDR2 SVGAGI come from the germline V gene. This CDR3 spans 12 amino acids.

CDR3 loop: CASSSITPPRPNTGELFF. The CDR3, as DNA: TGTGCCAGCAGTTCTATAACCCCCCCCCGACCGAACACCGGGGAGCTGTTTTTT. V usage is TRBV28 and J usage is TRBJ2-2, with no clear D. The germline V gene encodes CDR1 MDHEN and CDR2 SYDVKM. CDR3 size: 18 residues. The V end lost 4 bases, the J end lost 0 bases, and 18 bases lay between the germline ends.

V usage is TRBV10-3 and J usage is TRBJ2-7, with 8 bases matching TRBD1. Germline V gene sequence: CDR1 ENHRY, CDR2 SYGVKD. V lost 6 bases, J lost 2 bases, and 18 bases stayed unmatched. This CDR3 has 18 residues. This CDR3 reads CAISAAQGESVRTYEQYF. The CDR3 DNA is TGTGCCATCAGCGCCGCACAGGGGGAATCCGTTCGGACCTACGAGCAGTACTTC.

The chain employs TRBV9 and TRBJ2-3, with 11 bases aligning to TRBD2. Trimming cost V 0 bases and J 1 base; bases outside gene matches: 4. CDR1 and CDR2 from the germline V gene are SGDLS and YYNGEE. This CDR3 is built from 17 residues. The CDR3 reads CASSVGVAGGGTDTQYF. The CDR3 DNA reads as TGTGCCAGCAGCGTAGGGGTAGCGGGAGGGGGCACAGATACGCAGTATTTT.

CDR3: CASSLRFSGGAEAFF. Written as DNA, the CDR3 is TGTGCCAGCAGTTTGAGGTTCTCCGGGGGAGCTGAAGCTTTCTTT. The chain combines TRBV27 with TRBJ1-1; a possible D gene is TRBD1 (5 bases). The V gene's germline CDR1 is MNHEY and CDR2 SMNVEV (reference sequence). Trimming shortened V by 3 bases and J by 6 bases, and 17 bases separated the two germline ends. CDR3 size: 15 residues.

The gene calls are TRBV7-9 and TRBJ1-2; D is perhaps TRBD1 (5 bases). Trimming took 5 bases from V and 3 from J, leaving 16 bases between them. CDR3 size: 15 residues. Germline loops: CDR1 SEHNR, CDR2 FQNEAQ (reference sequence). The CDR3 sequence is CASSPGHLLHYGYTF. For the CDR3, the DNA is TGTGCCAGCAGCCCCGGACACTTACTACACTATGGCTACACCTTC.

This chain joins TRBV6-2 or TRBV6-3 and TRBJ2-1, with D perhaps matching TRBD2 (6 bases). The CDR3 runs to 14 residues. Trimming cost V 7 bases and J 5 bases, with 15 bases left between them. CDR1 is MNHEY, CDR2 SVGEGT, per germline. CDR3 region: CASTPGTHHNEQFF. The CDR3 DNA sequence: TGTGCCAGCACCCCGGGGACTCACCACAATGAGCAGTTCTTC.

The DNA of the CDR3 is TGCGCCAGCAGCCAAGTGGGACAGGGGGATAATGGCTACACCTTC. Its translation: CASSQVGQGDNGYTF. J is TRBJ1-2 and V is TRBV4-1; 11 bases map to TRBD1. With V trimmed by 1 base and J by 6 bases, 4 bases remained unmatched. Germline lookup yields CDR1 MGHRA and CDR2 YSYEKL. This CDR3 spans 15 amino acids.

V is TRBV28 and J is TRBJ2-7, with a possible D match to TRBD1 (6 bases). Germline CDR1 and CDR2: MDHEN and SYDVKM. This CDR3 is 15 amino acids long. The V end was cut by 2 bases, the J end by 0 bases, with 11 bases between. CDR3 DNA sequence: TGTGCCAGCAGTTTAGTATTGGACAGCTCCTACGAGCAGTACTTC. Its protein is CASSLVLDSSYEQYF.